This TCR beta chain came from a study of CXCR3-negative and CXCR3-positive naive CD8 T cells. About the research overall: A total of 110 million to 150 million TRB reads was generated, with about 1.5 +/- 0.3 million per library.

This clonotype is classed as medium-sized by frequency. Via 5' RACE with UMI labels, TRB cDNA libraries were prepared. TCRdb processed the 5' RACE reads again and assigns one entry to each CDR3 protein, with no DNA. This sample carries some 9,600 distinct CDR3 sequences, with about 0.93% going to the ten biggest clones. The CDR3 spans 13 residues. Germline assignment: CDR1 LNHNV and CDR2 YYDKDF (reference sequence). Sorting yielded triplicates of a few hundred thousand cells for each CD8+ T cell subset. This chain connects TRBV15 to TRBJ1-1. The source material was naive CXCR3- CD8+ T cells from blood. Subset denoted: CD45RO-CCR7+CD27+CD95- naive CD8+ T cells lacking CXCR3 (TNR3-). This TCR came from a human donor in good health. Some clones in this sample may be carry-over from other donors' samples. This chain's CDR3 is CATSSLMNTEAFF.